A selection of T cell receptor beta chains follows, all from one sample in a study of blood T cell repertoires in COVID-19. Measured with immunoSEQ multiplex PCR; TCRdb has only the in-frame clones, and not every one. In the table there are under 120,000 clones, around 83% of which are singletons. Material for sequencing was peripheral blood. The receptor set was obtained from a human donor in a cohort sampled during active COVID-19. Each CDR3 is given without its conserved first and last residue. The order of the fields is V gene, CDR3 protein.

>TRBV7-9
ASSLASGIPDTQY
>TRBV6-6
ASSSDRGYSPLH
>TRBV30
AWSPGFYEKLF
>TRBV5-1
ASSTGLAGYQETQY
>TRBV19
ASSLGGSRGSEQF
>TRBV30
AWSTVGNSPLH
>TRBV5-4
ASSLIQGGEQF
>TRBV2
ASSESLPYTEAF
>TRBV29-1
SVPLYTGELF
>TRBV2
ASGGTGQETQY
>TRBV7-3
ASSSRIGGDTDTQY
>TRBV21-1
ASSTGEETSGNTYEQY
>TRBV19
ASSIFRDRTYYSNQPQH
>TRBV2
ASSVLAGTGTGNTIY
>TRBV28
ASSIDSYEQY
>TRBV24-1
ATSDTGAYEQY